This entry is about one T cell receptor beta chain. Its recognized antigen is unknown. No much larger clone exists at a distance of one base, and base qualities are not known. The data belong to a study of blood T cell repertoires in COVID-19 (dated by TCRdb to the early 2020s). Context from the whole study: Samples covering the acute and convalescent phases of COVID-19 were provided by collaborators in the United States, Italy and Spain. The prospective study material was composed of cDNA or gDNA derived from T cells, B-cell-depleted T cells, or PBMCs. The dataset comprised deeply sampled blood TCRbeta repertoires from subjects exposed to, actively infected with, or recovered from COVID-19. The repertoires were released in a freely available public database intended as a resource for research on the immune response to SARS-CoV-2. The samples were drawn from the first 160 participants of the ongoing ImmuneRACE study and from about 1,200 subjects provided by 6 global collaborators. Sample metadata almost always included a de-identified subject ID, COVID-19 status, age in years and sex. Where available, HLA class I and class II types were taken from metadata supplied by the sample provider and were not determined by assay-based typing. Broader findings and caveats from the paper: The quantity of clinical and demographic metadata differed by source and by participant and was supplied without curation.

TCRbeta CDR3 regions were amplified from genomic DNA using the immunoSEQ Assay, a bias-controlled multiplex PCR. In the original analysis: Within the assay, amplification of reference gene primers was used to estimate how many nucleated cells each sample contained. To quantify the absolute abundance of each unique TCRbeta CDR3 rearrangement, sequence reads were collapsed and filtered. For each sample, productive Simpson clonality was calculated as the square root of Simpson's diversity index over productive rearrangements. In its TCRdb copy, this immuneACCESS table keeps in-frame sequences only and misses some clones. Where compared with another copy, unresolved V genes explain less than half of these, and the others have no known cause. For V, J and clone size, that table is used; D and trimming come from the DNA. The sample table shows approximately 250,000 clones, and 65% to 90% are seen once. 9.1% of the sample comes from the top ten.

Trimmed from V: 5 bases; trimmed from J: 7 bases; junction bases lacking a gene match: 10. CDR1 SGHTA and CDR2 FQGNSA were looked up in the germline V gene. Its CDR3 holds 15 amino acids, cysteine through phenylalanine. Left in the record is the CDR3 DNA by itself, 45 bases read in frame from the first base. Participants in the prospective study were aged roughly 18 to 100 years, lived in 20 to 30 United States geographic areas, and enrolled through a virtual design. In the prospective study, participants were assigned to cohorts based on the clinical history participants reported in a screening survey and a study questionnaire. In the prospective study, whole blood, serum and a nasopharyngeal or oropharyngeal swab were collected from each participant by mobile phlebotomists. Participants in the prospective study had the option to provide additional blood draws and questionnaires over a roughly 2-month period. Before DNA extraction, prospective study blood samples were shipped either frozen or at room temperature.

This sequence uses TRBV7-2 and TRBJ1-4; 7 junctional bases match TRBD1. The sequenced material came from PBMCs or T cells enriched from blood (not recorded which). This TCR derives from a woman aged 45-60 years with acute COVID-19. For the CDR3, the sequence is CASSPSPGGGEKLFF. Here is the DNA: TGTGCCAGCAGCCCCTCACCAGGGGGTGGTGAAAAACTGTTTTTT.